The source of this TCR beta chain is a study of cytomegalovirus exposure and HLA in healthy donors. Libraries were prepared by immunoSEQ multiplex PCR; TCRdb keeps only in-frame clonotypes and omits some of them. The repertoire consists of fewer than 200,000 clones, with 75% to 95% occurring once and the leading ten covering approximately 2.9%. This clone was detected a few times. The donors were part of the approximately 130-subject validation cohort, which stood apart from the approximately 670-subject first cohort. The sequence was obtained from a woman younger than 30 in good health and CMV-seropositive. Sequenced material: PBMCs.

The CDR3 sequence is CASSYTGELCYGYTF. The CDR3 DNA reads as TGTGCCAGCAGTTACACAGGGGAGTTGTGCTATGGCTACACCTTC. The gene calls are TRBV6-6 and TRBJ1-2; 7 bases fit TRBD1. The junction had 7 bases not matched to a gene; V was cut back by 2 bases and J by 4 bases. The V gene's germline CDR1 is MNHNY and CDR2 SVGAGI (reference sequence). The CDR3 is made up of 15 amino acids.